This entry features one TCR beta chain sequence. Its antigen is still unknown. Per-base quality was not reported, and no clone a single base away is much larger than it. At one collaborating source in Seattle, patients were enrolled during active infection and were followed longitudinally through the course of disease. The collaborating institutions used their own protocols to collect whole blood in K2EDTA tubes. For TCRbeta analysis, collaborator samples were shipped as frozen whole blood, as isolated PBMCs, or as DNA extracted from either sample type. The CDR3 sequence holds 15 residues, the cysteine and phenylalanine included. Only CDR3 DNA is held: 45 bases, read in frame from base 1. V loses 4 bases of germline sequence and J loses 0 bases, and the interval between the two ends is 10 bases. The germline V gene provides CDR1 SGHRS and CDR2 YFSETQ. TCRbeta CDR3 regions were amplified from genomic DNA by means of the immunoSEQ Assay, a bias-controlled multiplex PCR. Concerning the study's data processing: Within the assay, amplification of reference gene primers was used to estimate how many nucleated cells each sample contained. To quantify the absolute abundance of each unique TCRbeta CDR3 rearrangement, sequence reads were collapsed and filtered. For each sample, productive Simpson clonality was calculated by taking the square root of Simpson's diversity index across productive rearrangements. TCRdb stores this immuneACCESS table with in-frame sequences only. Part of the clones is absent; in the studies checked, under half of the shortfall reflects unresolved V genes, and no reason is known for the rest. V, J and clone size are those of that table, while D and trimming were read from the DNA. A total of about 240,000 clones appear in this sample, around 83% of them only once. The ten most abundant clones make up roughly 10% of the sample.

These data belong to a study of blood T cell repertoires in COVID-19 (dated by TCRdb to about 2020). Turning to the overall study: The collaborator samples originated in the United States, Italy and Spain and spanned the acute and convalescent phases of COVID-19. The material from the prospective study consisted of cDNA or gDNA derived from T cells, B-cell-depleted T cells, or PBMCs. Subjects who had been exposed to COVID-19, were actively infected with it, or had recovered from it provided the deeply sampled blood TCRbeta repertoires that made up the dataset. A freely available public database, intended as a resource for researchers studying the immune response to SARS-CoV-2, is where the repertoires were released. The samples were drawn from two sources: the first 160 participants of the ongoing ImmuneRACE study, and 1,254 subjects contributed by 6 global collaborators. Nearly every sample came with metadata listing a de-identified subject ID, COVID-19 status, age in years and sex. Where HLA class I and class II types were available, the types were taken from metadata supplied by the sample provider, not from assay-based typing.

The investigation overall reported the following: The quantity of clinical and demographic metadata differed by source and by participant and was supplied without curation.

Sequencing was carried out using peripheral blood. This chain joins TRBV5-1 to TRBJ1-4, with TRBD1 tentatively as D gene (5 bases match). This clonotype was sampled from a woman aged 45-65 years with COVID-19, enrolled during active disease. The nucleotide sequence is TGCGCCAGCAGCCGACAGTCCTCAACTAATGAAAAACTGTTTTTT. Its translation is CASSRQSSTNEKLFF.